The T cell receptor beta chain described here comes from a study of blood T cell repertoires in COVID-19. CDR3 length: 15 amino acids. With 0 bases removed from V and 0 bases from J, the gap between germline ends came to 7 bases. Germline values: CDR1 ENHRY, CDR2 SYGVKD. Libraries were prepared by immunoSEQ multiplex PCR; TCRdb keeps only in-frame clonotypes and omits some of them. The profile shows under 85,000 clones, roughly 87% of them singletons. The specimen sequenced was peripheral blood. The clonotype was recovered from a man aged 65-85 years with acute or convalescent COVID-19. The V gene is TRBV10-3, the J gene TRBJ2-3, with a weak D call TRBD2 (6 bases). The CDR3: CAISESAGSTDTQYF. DNA for the CDR3: TGTGCCATCAGTGAGTCGGCGGGGAGCACAGATACGCAGTATTTT.